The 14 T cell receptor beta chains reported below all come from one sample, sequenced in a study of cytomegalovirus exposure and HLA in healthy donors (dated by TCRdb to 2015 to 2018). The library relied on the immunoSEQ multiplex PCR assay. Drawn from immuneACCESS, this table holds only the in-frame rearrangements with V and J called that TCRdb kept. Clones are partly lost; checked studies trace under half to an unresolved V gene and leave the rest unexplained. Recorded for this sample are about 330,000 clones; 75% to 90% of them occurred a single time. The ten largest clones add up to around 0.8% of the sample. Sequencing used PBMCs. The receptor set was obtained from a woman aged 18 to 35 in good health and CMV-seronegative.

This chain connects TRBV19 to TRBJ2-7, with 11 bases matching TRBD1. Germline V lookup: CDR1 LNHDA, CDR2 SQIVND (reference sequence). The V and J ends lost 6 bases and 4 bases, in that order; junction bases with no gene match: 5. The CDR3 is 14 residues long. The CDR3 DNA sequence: TGTGCCAGTAGCAGGACAGGGGGCGCGTACGAGCAGTACTTC. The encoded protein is CASSRTGGAYEQYF.

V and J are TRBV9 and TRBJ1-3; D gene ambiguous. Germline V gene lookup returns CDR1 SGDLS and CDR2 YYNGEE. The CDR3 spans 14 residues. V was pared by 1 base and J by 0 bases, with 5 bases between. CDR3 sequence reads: CASSVWSSGNTIYF. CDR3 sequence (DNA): TGTGCCAGCAGCGTATGGAGCTCTGGAAACACCATATATTTT.

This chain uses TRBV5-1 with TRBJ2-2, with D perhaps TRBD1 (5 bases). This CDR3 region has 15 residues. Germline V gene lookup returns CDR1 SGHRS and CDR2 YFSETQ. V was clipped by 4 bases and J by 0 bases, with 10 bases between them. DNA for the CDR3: TGCGCCAGCAGCCCCCCGGACACGAACACCGGGGAGCTGTTTTTT. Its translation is CASSPPDTNTGELFF. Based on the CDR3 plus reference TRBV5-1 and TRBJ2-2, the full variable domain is KAGVTQTPRYLIKTRGQQVTLSCSPISGHRSVSWYQQTPGQGLQFLFEYFSETQRNKGNFPGRFSGRQFSNSRSEMNVSTLELGDSALYLCASSPPDTNTGELFFGEGSRLTVL.

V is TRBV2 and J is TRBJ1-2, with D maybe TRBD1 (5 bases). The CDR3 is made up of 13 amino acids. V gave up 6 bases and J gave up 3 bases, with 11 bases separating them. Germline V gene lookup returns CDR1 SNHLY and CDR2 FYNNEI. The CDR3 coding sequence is TGTGCCAGCAGCCCGACAGAGGACTATGGCTACACCTTC. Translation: CASSPTEDYGYTF.

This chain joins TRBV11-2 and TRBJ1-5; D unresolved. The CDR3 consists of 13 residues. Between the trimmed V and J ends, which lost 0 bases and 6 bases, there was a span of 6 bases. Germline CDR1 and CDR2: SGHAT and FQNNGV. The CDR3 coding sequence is TGTGCCAGCAGCTTAGATCGTCGTCAGCCCCAGCATTTT. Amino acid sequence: CASSLDRRQPQHF.

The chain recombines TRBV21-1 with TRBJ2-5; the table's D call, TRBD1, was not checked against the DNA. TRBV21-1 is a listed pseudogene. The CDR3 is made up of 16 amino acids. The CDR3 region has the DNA TGTGCCAGCAGCAAGGCCCCCGGACAGGCCCAAGAGACCCAGTACTTC. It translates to CASSKAPGQAQETQYF.

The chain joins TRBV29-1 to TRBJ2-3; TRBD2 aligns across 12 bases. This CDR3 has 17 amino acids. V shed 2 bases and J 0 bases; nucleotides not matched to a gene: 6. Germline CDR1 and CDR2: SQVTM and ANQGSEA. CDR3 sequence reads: CSVERLAGGLSTDTQYF. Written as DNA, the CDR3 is TGCAGCGTTGAAAGGCTAGCGGGAGGGCTTAGCACAGATACGCAGTATTTT.

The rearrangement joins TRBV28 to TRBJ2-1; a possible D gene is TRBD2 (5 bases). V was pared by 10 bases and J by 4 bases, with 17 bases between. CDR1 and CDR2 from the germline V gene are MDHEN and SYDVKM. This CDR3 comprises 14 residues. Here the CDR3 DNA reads TGTGCCACCTCGAGGGCTACTGTTTACAATGAGCAGTTCTTC. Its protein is CATSRATVYNEQFF.

CDR3 sequence: CASSPISSSSYEQYF. For the CDR3, the DNA is TGTGCCAGCAGCCCCATTTCGTCCAGCTCCTACGAGCAGTACTTC. The V gene is TRBV7-8, the J gene TRBJ2-7; D gene unclear. Germline assignment: CDR1 SGHVS and CDR2 FQNEAQ. The CDR3 loop spans 15 amino acids. V gave up 5 bases and J gave up 0 bases, with 14 bases separating them.

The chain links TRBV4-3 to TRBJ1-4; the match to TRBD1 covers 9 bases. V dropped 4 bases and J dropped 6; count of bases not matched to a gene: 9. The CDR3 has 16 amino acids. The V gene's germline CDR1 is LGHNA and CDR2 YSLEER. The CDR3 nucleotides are TGCGCCAGCAGCCCGATGCGGGGGACAGGGCATGAAAAACTGTTTTTT. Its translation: CASSPMRGTGHEKLFF.

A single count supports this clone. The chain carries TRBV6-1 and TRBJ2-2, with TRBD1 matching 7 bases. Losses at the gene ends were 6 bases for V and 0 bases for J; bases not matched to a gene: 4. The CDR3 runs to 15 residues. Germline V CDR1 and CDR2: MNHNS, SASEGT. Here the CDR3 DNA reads TGTGCCAGCAGGAAAGGGGGCACGAACACCGGGGAGCTGTTTTTT. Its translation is CASRKGGTNTGELFF.

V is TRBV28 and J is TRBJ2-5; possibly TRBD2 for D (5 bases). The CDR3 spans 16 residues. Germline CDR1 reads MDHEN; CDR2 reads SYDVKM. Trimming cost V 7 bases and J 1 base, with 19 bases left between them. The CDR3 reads CASKEDGPPTQETQYF. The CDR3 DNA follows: TGTGCCAGCAAGGAGGACGGACCACCTACCCAAGAGACCCAGTACTTC.

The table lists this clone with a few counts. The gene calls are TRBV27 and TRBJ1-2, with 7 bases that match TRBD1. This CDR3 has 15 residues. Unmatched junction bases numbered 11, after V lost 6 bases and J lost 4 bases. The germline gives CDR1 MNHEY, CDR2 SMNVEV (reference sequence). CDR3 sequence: CASRPRQGEVYGYTF. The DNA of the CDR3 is TGTGCCAGCAGACCCCGACAGGGCGAGGTCTATGGCTACACCTTC.

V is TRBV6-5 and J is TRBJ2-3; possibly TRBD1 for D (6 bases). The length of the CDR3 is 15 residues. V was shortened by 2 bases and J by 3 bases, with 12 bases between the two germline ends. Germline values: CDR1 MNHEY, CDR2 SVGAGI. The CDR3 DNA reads TGTGCCAGCAGTTACCGGGGACATTTTACAGATACGCAGTATTTT. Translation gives CASSYRGHFTDTQYF.